A few counts support the clone carrying this TCR beta chain. Authors' processing steps: By means of reference gene primer amplification, nucleated cell counts were estimated. Assay used: immunoSEQ multiplex PCR; TCRdb lists only in-frame clones, some missing. V, J and clone size were drawn from that table, and D and trimming were deduced from the DNA. This repertoire shows 35,000 to 50,000 clones, more than 70% found once; its top ten account for roughly 6%. CDR3 length equals 14 residues. V dropped 6 bases and J dropped 2; count of bases not matched to a gene: 2. CDR1 MNHEY and CDR2 SVGAGI come from the germline V gene. This specimen belongs to a study of blood T cell repertoires in COVID-19. Turning to the study itself: Specimens from acute and convalescent COVID-19 originated in the United States, Italy and Spain.

The chain has TRBV6-5 and TRBJ2-7, with 12 bases matching TRBD1. Sequenced: peripheral blood. The sequence was obtained from a woman aged 80 or older with acute or convalescent COVID-19. The CDR3 loop is CASRGTGGPYEQYF. In DNA, the CDR3 is TGTGCCAGCAGAGGGACAGGGGGCCCCTACGAGCAGTACTTC.